Following are 7 T cell receptor beta chains from one sample sequenced in a study of blood T cell repertoires in COVID-19. Assay used: immunoSEQ multiplex PCR; TCRdb lists only in-frame clones, some missing. There are about 26,000 clones in the sample; over 70% occur only once, and less than 65% lies in the top ten. The specimen was peripheral blood. The receptors originated from a man in his fifties with active or convalescent COVID-19.

This chain links TRBV5-1 with TRBJ2-5; 9 bases agree with TRBD1. Trimming cost V 9 bases and J 4 bases; bases outside gene matches: 7. The CDR3 totals 13 residues. Per the germline V gene, CDR1 is SGHRS and CDR2 is YFSETQ. CDR3 loop: CATTGTGLETQYF. The CDR3 DNA sequence: TGCGCCACAACCGGGACAGGGCTAGAGACCCAGTACTTC.

This rearrangement joins TRBV19 to TRBJ1-5; D not certain. The CDR3 totals 13 residues. V was cut by 7 bases and J by 6 bases, with 13 bases left in between. Germline lookup yields CDR1 LNHDA and CDR2 SQIVND (reference sequence). The DNA of the CDR3 is TGTGCCAGTATGCGGTCCCTAGGTCAGCCCCAGCATTTT. Encoded protein: CASMRSLGQPQHF.

The count of this clone is one. The J gene is TRBJ1-2, the V gene TRBV5-6; no firm D call. The V end lost 0 bases, the J end lost 3 bases, and 15 bases lay between the germline ends. Per germline, CDR1 SGHDT and CDR2 YYEEEE. The CDR3 has 16 amino acids. Written as DNA, the CDR3 is TGTGCCAGCAGCTTGGCCTACGGGGAGACGTACTATGGCTACACCTTC. Protein product: CASSLAYGETYYGYTF.

The V and J genes are TRBV6-5 and TRBJ1-6; D not resolved. Trimming took 0 bases from V and 9 from J, leaving 15 bases between them. The CDR3 loop spans 16 amino acids. Germline V lookup: CDR1 MNHEY, CDR2 SVGAGI. CDR3 in DNA: TGTGCCAGCAGTTACTCGCCCCCACCTAGGCGTTCACCCCTCCACTTT. Protein sequence: CASSYSPPPRRSPLHF.

The chain links TRBV5-8 to TRBJ1-2; D gene ambiguous. The length of the CDR3 is 16 residues. Per germline, CDR1 SGHTS and CDR2 YDEGEE. Between the trimmed V and J ends, which lost 4 bases and 0 bases, there was a span of 16 bases. The CDR3 nucleotides are TGTGCCAGCAGCCTTCGGAGGGCGACTACTAACTATGGCTACACCTTC. Translating it yields CASSLRRATTNYGYTF.

The V call is TRBV9, the J call TRBJ1-3; D uncertain. In germline, CDR1 is SGDLS, CDR2 YYNGEE. This CDR3 is built from 17 residues. The V gene lost 0 bases and the J gene lost 1 base, with 14 bases spanning the gap. CDR3 DNA sequence: TGTGCCAGCAGCGTAGGATTGGCCGCGGAATCTGGAAACACCATATATTTT. It specifies CASSVGLAAESGNTIYF.

The V call is TRBV3-1 (or the pseudogene TRBV3-2), the J call TRBJ2-1; a possible D gene is TRBD2 (6 bases). CDR3 length: 14 amino acids. V lost 0 bases, J lost 7 bases, and 10 bases lay in between. Germline loops: CDR1 LGHDT, CDR2 YNNKEL (reference sequence). Written as DNA, the CDR3 is TGTGCCAGCAGCCAAGACGGGGGACCGAATGAGCAGTTCTTC. It encodes CASSQDGGPNEQFF.